One and the same sample provided the 18 T cell receptor beta chains below, sequenced in a study of cytomegalovirus exposure and HLA in healthy donors. PCR employed 60 Vbeta and 13 Jbeta primers. Sequencing used immunoSEQ multiplex PCR; TCRdb keeps in-frame clones, though not all of them. The top ten clones hold around 15% of a sample with around 76,000 clones, under 85% of them seen once. The source material was PBMCs. The receptors originated from a woman between 40 and 50 years old in good health and CMV-seropositive.

The rearrangement joins TRBV29-1 to TRBJ1-2; 7 positions agree with TRBD1. The CDR3 has 12 residues. Trimming took 7 bases from V and 5 from J; bases not matched to a gene: 7. The germline CDR1 and CDR2 sequences are SQVTM and ANQGSEA. This CDR3 reads CSAGQIRYGYTF. The CDR3 bases are TGCAGCGCGGGACAGATAAGATATGGCTACACCTTC.

The chain employs TRBV10-1 and TRBJ2-1, with D perhaps matching TRBD2 (5 bases). The CDR3 length is 13 residues. Germline loops: CDR1 WNHNN, CDR2 SYGVQD (reference sequence). With 4 bases removed from V and 7 bases from J, the gap between germline ends came to 11 bases. CDR3 protein: CASSGLSGNEQFF. As DNA, the CDR3 is TGCGCCAGCAGTGGATTATCGGGGAATGAGCAGTTCTTC.

CDR3 residues: CASSLGRSSGDEQFF. DNA for the CDR3: TGCGCCAGCAGCTTGGGGAGAAGCAGTGGCGATGAGCAGTTCTTC. The V call is TRBV5-1, the J call TRBJ2-1; D call uncertain. The CDR3 length is 15 residues. Germline V lookup: CDR1 SGHRS, CDR2 YFSETQ. V was shortened by 0 bases and J by 8 bases, with 15 bases between the two germline ends. Together with reference TRBV5-1 and TRBJ2-1, the CDR3 gives the full variable domain: KAGVTQTPRYLIKTRGQQVTLSCSPISGHRSVSWYQQTPGQGLQFLFEYFSETQRNKGNFPGRFSGRQFSNSRSEMNVSTLELGDSALYLCASSLGRSSGDEQFFGPGTRLTVL.

This clone was seen more than once but under ten times. The genes are TRBV5-8 and TRBJ1-2; D may be TRBD1 (5 bases). The CDR3 is 15 amino acids. CDR1 is SGHTS and CDR2 is YDEGEE in the germline V gene. Trimming removed 3 bases from V and 6 bases from J, with 18 bases in between. Here the CDR3 reads CASSSHTGLKDGYTF. The CDR3 bases are TGTGCCAGCAGCTCCCATACAGGCCTGAAAGATGGCTACACCTTC.

V gene TRBV19 combines with J gene TRBJ2-1; a possible D gene is TRBD1 (5 bases). The V end lost 3 bases, the J end lost 10 bases, and 10 bases lay between the germline ends. The CDR3 length is 12 residues. Germline V lookup: CDR1 LNHDA, CDR2 SQIVND (reference sequence). Here the CDR3 DNA reads TGTGCCAGTAGTATGAGATGGGGCGAGCAGTTCTTC. Translated: CASSMRWGEQFF.

This clone has a single count. The gene calls are TRBV29-1 and TRBJ1-1; D is possibly TRBD1 (6 bases). The germline V and J ends were trimmed by 4 bases and 4 bases, with 13 bases remaining between them. The CDR3 spans 13 residues. CDR1 SQVTM and CDR2 ANQGSEA come from the germline V gene. The CDR3 here is CSVAWGRGTEAFF. The CDR3 nucleotides read TGCAGCGTTGCGTGGGGGCGAGGCACTGAAGCTTTCTTT. Full variable domain (outside the CDR3, taken from reference TRBV29-1 and TRBJ1-1): SAVISQKPSRDICQRGTSLTIQCQVDSQVTMMFWYRQQPGQSLTLIATANQGSEATYESGFVIDKFPISRPNLTFSTLTVSNMSPEDSSIYLCSVAWGRGTEAFFGQGTRLTVV.

The J gene is TRBJ2-2, the V gene TRBV5-1; D remains ambiguous. V lost 2 bases and J lost 4, with 6 bases in between. The CDR3 runs to 13 residues. CDR1 SGHRS and CDR2 YFSETQ come from the germline V gene. The CDR3 DNA reads as TGCGCCAGCAGCTTCGAGTTCACCGGGGAGCTGTTTTTT. This codes for CASSFEFTGELFF.

Here the CDR3 DNA reads TGTGCCAGCAGCCCGGGGTTCCGCCAAGAGACCCAGTACTTC. Its translation is CASSPGFRQETQYF. The rearrangement joins TRBV5-4 to TRBJ2-5; TRBD2 might be the D (5 bases). V dropped 4 bases and J dropped 1 base, with 11 bases sitting between them. The CDR3 is 14 residues long. Looked up from germline, CDR1 is SGHNT and CDR2 is YYREEE (reference sequence). The variable domain in full, with the rest retrieved from reference TRBV5-4 and TRBJ2-5, is ETGVTQSPTHLIKTRGQQVTLRCSSQSGHNTVSWYQQALGQGPQFIFQYYREEENGRGNFPPRFSGLQFPNYSSELNVNALELDDSALYLCASSPGFRQETQYFGPGTRLLVL.

This chain joins TRBV28 and TRBJ1-2; 9 bases align to TRBD1. The J segment lost 14 bases and the V segment lost 7 bases, leaving 14 bases of the junction unmatched. The CDR3 sequence is 13 residues long. CDR1 is MDHEN and CDR2 is SYDVKM in the germline V gene. In DNA form, the CDR3 reads TGTGCCAGCACCTCGTACAGGGGGCATGAGGGTACCTTC. Encoded protein: CASTSYRGHEGTF.

The CDR3 bases are TGTGCCAGCAGCTTCGGACAGGGAGGCAATCAGCCCCAGCATTTT. It is translated as CASSFGQGGNQPQHF. The rearrangement uses TRBV7-8 and TRBJ1-5; 8 bases align to TRBD1. The CDR3 contains 15 residues. V shed 3 bases and J 2 bases; nucleotides not matched to a gene: 3. From germline, CDR1 is SGHVS and CDR2 FQNEAQ.

The chain links TRBV19 to TRBJ1-1, with a possible D match to TRBD1 (6 bases). The CDR3 has 18 amino acids. The ends were cut back, 3 bases at V and 1 base at J, with 21 bases in the middle. Germline loops: CDR1 LNHDA, CDR2 SQIVND (reference sequence). This chain's CDR3 is CASSILGEGSGANTEAFF. The CDR3 coding sequence is TGTGCCAGTAGTATCTTGGGGGAGGGTTCAGGGGCGAACACTGAAGCTTTCTTT.

The V call is TRBV30, the J call TRBJ2-7; 9 positions match TRBD2. The CDR3 contains 15 residues. After removal of 6 bases from V and 5 bases from J, the junction contained 14 bases not matched to a gene. The germline gives CDR1 GTSNPN, CDR2 SVGIG (reference sequence). The CDR3 coding sequence is TGTGCCTGCATCCCTAGCGGGACAGTACTCCACGAGCAGTACTTC. Amino acid sequence: CACIPSGTVLHEQYF.

The rearrangement uses TRBV5-1 and TRBJ1-3; 7 bases are shared with TRBD1. CDR3 size: 15 residues. The germline V gene has CDR1 SGHRS and CDR2 YFSETQ. J was trimmed by 2 bases and V by 2 bases; bases with no gene match: 4. The CDR3 DNA follows: TGCGCCAGCAGCTTAGACAGGGCCCCTGGAAACACCATATATTTT. This encodes CASSLDRAPGNTIYF.

The V and J genes are TRBV14 and TRBJ1-1; D might be TRBD1 (6 bases). Germline lookup yields CDR1 SGHDN and CDR2 FVKESK. This CDR3 has 13 amino acids. V lost 4 bases to trimming and J lost 5 bases, with 11 bases between them. The CDR3 nucleotides are TGTGCCAGCAGCCCCCAGGGGAATACTGAAGCTTTCTTT. As protein: CASSPQGNTEAFF. The full variable domain, rest sourced from reference TRBV14 and TRBJ1-1, is EAGVTQFPSHSVIEKGQTVTLRCDPISGHDNLYWYRRVMGKEIKFLLHFVKESKQDESGMPNNRFLAERTGGTYSTLKVQPAELEDSGVYFCASSPQGNTEAFFGQGTRLTVV.

The V and J genes are TRBV4-3 and TRBJ1-6; maybe TRBD1 (6 bases). Germline CDR1 reads LGHNA; CDR2 reads YSLEER. The V and J ends lost 3 bases and 6 bases respectively, with 12 bases between them. The CDR3 loop spans 15 amino acids. This chain's CDR3 is CASSHKQGPNSPLHF. CDR3 nucleotides: TGCGCCAGCAGCCACAAACAGGGTCCTAATTCACCCCTCCACTTT.

The chain links TRBV4-1 to TRBJ2-3; 12 positions match TRBD2. Looked up from germline, CDR1 is MGHRA and CDR2 is YSYEKL. Germline trimming cut 0 bases from V and 0 bases from J; bases unmatched to any gene: 13. CDR3 length equals 21 residues. CDR3 residues: CASSQEVMTSGRSTSTDTQYF. The CDR3 nucleotides read TGCGCCAGCAGCCAAGAGGTTATGACTAGCGGGAGAAGTACTAGCACAGATACGCAGTATTTT.

J is TRBJ1-2 and V is TRBV27, with D possibly matching TRBD1 (5 bases). In germline, CDR1 is MNHEY, CDR2 SMNVEV (reference sequence). The CDR3 loop spans 14 amino acids. V gave up 7 bases and J gave up 4 bases, with 16 bases separating them. The CDR3 nucleotides read TGTGCCAGCAAACTATGGGGCAGCGTCTATGGCTACACCTTC. Translated, it gives CASKLWGSVYGYTF.

The J gene is TRBJ2-7, the V gene TRBV28; tentatively, D is TRBD1 (6 bases). The CDR3 totals 20 residues. Germline V lookup: CDR1 MDHEN, CDR2 SYDVKM. Trimming took 2 bases from V and 3 from J, leaving 29 bases between them. CDR3 nucleotide sequence: TGTGCCAGCAGTTTAAATGACCCAGGGGTCTCGCTGCTGCCCTTCTACGAGCAGTACTTC. This encodes CASSLNDPGVSLLPFYEQYF. The whole variable domain, remainder taken from reference TRBV28 and TRBJ2-7, is DVKVTQSSRYLVKRTGEKVFLECVQDMDHENMFWYRQDPGLGLRLIYFSYDVKMKEKGDIPEGYSVSREKKERFSLILESASTNQTSMYLCASSLNDPGVSLLPFYEQYFGPGTRLTVT.